Presented here are 23 T cell receptor beta chains from one specimen sequenced in a study of CD8+ T cells in alopecia areata. The sequencing template was cDNA reverse transcribed from extracted RNA. Generated by immunoSEQ multiplex PCR, the TCRdb table keeps only in-frame clones and is missing some. The data show more than 9,500 clones, roughly three fifths seen once. It was from alopecia areata patients that lesional scalp punch biopsies and peripheral blood were collected. Sequencing was carried out using skin. These receptors all come from a human donor with alopecia areata.

The genes are TRBV6-5 and TRBJ2-1; 9 nucleotides line up with TRBD1. J lost 4 bases, V lost 8 bases, and 3 bases had no gene match. This CDR3 spans 13 amino acids. Germline lookup yields CDR1 MNHEY and CDR2 SVGAGI. CDR3 amino acids: CASAGQGYNEQFF. In nucleotides, the CDR3 is TGTGCCAGCGCGGGACAGGGTTACAATGAGCAGTTCTTC.

The chain combines TRBV6-5 with TRBJ1-5; D unclear. This CDR3 is 11 amino acids long. V lost 0 bases and J 9 bases, leaving 3 bases between the germline ends. Germline lookup yields CDR1 MNHEY and CDR2 SVGAGI. CDR3 protein: CASSYSGPQHF. CDR3 sequence (DNA): TGTGCCAGCAGTTACTCGGGGCCCCAGCATTTT.

This clone appeared a few times. This chain connects TRBV7-2 to TRBJ2-3; D possibly uses TRBD1 or TRBD2 (5 bases each). Trimming removed 3 bases from V and 7 bases from J, with 17 bases in between. From germline, CDR1 is SGHTA and CDR2 FQGNSA. The CDR3 consists of 15 residues. The CDR3: CASSLDRDAGNTQYF. The CDR3 nucleotides read TGTGCCAGCAGCTTGGACCGGGACGCAGGAAATACGCAGTATTTT.

There are a few counts of this clone. The chain employs TRBV27 and TRBJ2-7; D is undetermined. Germline V CDR1 and CDR2: MNHEY, SMNVEV (reference sequence). CDR3 length: 11 residues. V lost 8 bases and J lost 5, with 10 bases in between. The CDR3 region is CASLLPNEQYF. In DNA form, the CDR3 reads TGTGCCAGCCTTCTACCCAACGAGCAGTACTTC.

This clone is a singleton in its sample. The chain uses TRBV9 and TRBJ2-1; D is perhaps TRBD2 (7 bases). The germline V gene encodes CDR1 SGDLS and CDR2 YYNGEE. The CDR3 spans 15 residues. The ends were cut back, 3 bases at V and 4 bases at J, with 14 bases in the middle. CDR3 sequence reads: CASSDPGGRYNEQFF. In DNA, the CDR3 is TGTGCCAGCAGCGACCCGGGGGGCCGGTACAATGAGCAGTTCTTC.

V is TRBV6-1 and J is TRBJ2-7, with 8 positions matching TRBD1. V trimming: 2 bases; J trimming: 1 base; junction bases outside the gene matches: 16. Germline V gene sequence: CDR1 MNHNS, CDR2 SASEGT. This CDR3 has 19 amino acids. The CDR3 protein is CASSEPGQVAFGASYEQYF. CDR3 nucleotide sequence: TGTGCCAGCAGTGAACCGGGACAGGTAGCCTTCGGGGCTTCCTACGAGCAGTACTTC.

The chain joins TRBV7-2 to TRBJ1-3, with 7 bases lining up with TRBD1. The V gene's germline CDR1 is SGHTA and CDR2 FQGNSA. This CDR3 is 14 amino acids long. The V gene end was trimmed by 6 bases and the J gene end by 1 base; junction bases not matched to a gene: 3. CDR3 nucleotides: TGTGCCAGCAGGCTACAGGGGTCTGGAAACACCATATATTTT. Translating gives CASRLQGSGNTIYF. The entire variable domain, with the rest obtained from reference TRBV7-2 and TRBJ1-3, is as follows: GAGVSQSPSNKVTEKGKDVELRCDPISGHTALYWYRQSLGQGLEFLIYFQGNSAPDKSGLPSDRFSAERTGGSVSTLTIQRTQQEDSAVYLCASRLQGSGNTIYFGEGSWLTVV.

This clone was detected only a few times. V is TRBV27 and J is TRBJ1-2; D perhaps matches TRBD1 (5 bases). Trimming cost V 9 bases and J 4 bases, with 21 bases left between them. The CDR3 runs to 15 residues. Per the germline V gene, CDR1 is MNHEY and CDR2 is SMNVEV (reference sequence). CDR3 DNA sequence: TGTGCCAGTAAACAGGATCGGGGAGGGTTCTATGGCTACACCTTC. Translating it yields CASKQDRGGFYGYTF.

This sequence joins TRBV30 and TRBJ1-1; D unresolved. The length of the CDR3 is 13 residues. Trimming removed 3 bases at V and 7 bases at J, with 15 bases between. Germline V gives CDR1 GTSNPN, CDR2 SVGIG (reference sequence). This CDR3 reads CAWSPDGYLEAFF. The DNA of the CDR3 is TGTGCCTGGAGCCCGGACGGCTACCTTGAAGCTTTCTTT.

This chain joins TRBV11-2 and TRBJ2-7; tentative D call: TRBD1 (6 bases). Looked up from germline, CDR1 is SGHAT and CDR2 is FQNNGV. V shed 5 bases and J shed 2 bases, with 13 bases lying between them. CDR3 length: 14 residues. Here the CDR3 reads CASSGQQGAYEQYF. For the CDR3, the DNA is TGTGCCAGCAGCGGCCAACAGGGCGCCTACGAGCAGTACTTC.

The V gene is TRBV28, the J gene TRBJ2-7; 7 bases line up with TRBD1. J gave up 2 bases and V 4 bases, and 11 bases lay outside the gene matches. This CDR3 spans 16 amino acids. Germline values: CDR1 MDHEN, CDR2 SYDVKM. CDR3 protein: CASSSGGVQGAYEQYF. In nucleotides, the CDR3 is TGTGCCAGCAGTTCAGGGGGAGTGCAGGGCGCCTACGAGCAGTACTTC.

The chain has TRBV29-1 and TRBJ2-4; D possibly corresponds to TRBD1 (6 bases). The CDR3 extends over 13 amino acids. V gave up 5 bases and J gave up 8 bases, with 16 bases separating them. The germline V gene encodes CDR1 SQVTM and CDR2 ANQGSEA. CDR3 amino acids: CSVSRDQGYIQYF. As DNA, the CDR3 is TGCAGCGTTTCCCGGGATCAGGGGTACATTCAGTACTTC. The full variable domain, completed using reference TRBV29-1 and TRBJ2-4, is SAVISQKPSRDICQRGTSLTIQCQVDSQVTMMFWYRQQPGQSLTLIATANQGSEATYESGFVIDKFPISRPNLTFSTLTVSNMSPEDSSIYLCSVSRDQGYIQYFGAGTRLSVL.

This clone has just a few counts. The chain couples TRBV27 to TRBJ2-1; D not resolved. The CDR3 totals 13 residues. The V gene lost 8 bases and the J gene lost 6 bases, with 14 bases spanning the gap. Germline loops: CDR1 MNHEY, CDR2 SMNVEV (reference sequence). CDR3 sequence: CASRNRTINEQFF. CDR3 DNA sequence: TGTGCCAGCCGGAACCGGACCATCAATGAGCAGTTCTTC.

This chain joins TRBV30 and TRBJ2-1; D perhaps matches TRBD2 (6 bases). The CDR3 is made up of 17 amino acids. From germline, CDR1 is GTSNPN and CDR2 SVGIG (reference sequence). Trimming stripped 2 bases from V and 6 bases from J, with 23 bases between. This chain's CDR3 is CAWSRGTSTLLGNEQFF. As DNA, the CDR3 is TGTGCCTGGAGTAGGGGAACTAGCACCCTATTGGGCAATGAGCAGTTCTTC.

This rearrangement joins TRBV11-2 to TRBJ2-1; no clear D. The CDR3 is made up of 16 amino acids. Germline V gives CDR1 SGHAT, CDR2 FQNNGV. Deletions cut 5 bases from V and 4 bases from J, with 18 bases between. The CDR3 DNA is TGTGCCAGCAGCGGAAAACTACAAACCGCATACAATGAGCAGTTCTTC. Translating it yields CASSGKLQTAYNEQFF.

V and J are TRBV28 and TRBJ1-2; D is uncertain. Germline CDR1 reads MDHEN; CDR2 reads SYDVKM. The CDR3 contains 16 residues. Trimming cost V 5 bases and J 4 bases, with 20 bases left between them. This CDR3 reads CASSPKKLRNLYGYTF. CDR3 in DNA: TGTGCCAGCAGTCCTAAAAAGCTCAGGAATCTCTATGGCTACACCTTC.

This clone was seen a handful of times. V and J are TRBV6-1 and TRBJ2-7; D may match TRBD1 or TRBD2 (5 bases each). Per the germline V gene, CDR1 is MNHNS and CDR2 is SASEGT. Trimming took off 2 bases at V and 4 bases at J, with 24 bases between the two ends. CDR3 length: 18 residues. The CDR3 region is CASSERTSGQTRSYEQYF. Written as DNA, the CDR3 is TGTGCCAGCAGTGAAAGAACTTCGGGGCAGACACGATCGTACGAGCAGTACTTC.

V usage is TRBV29-1 and J usage is TRBJ1-1; maybe TRBD1 (5 bases). This CDR3 is built from 12 residues. Germline lookup yields CDR1 SQVTM and CDR2 ANQGSEA. Trimming shortened V by 7 bases and J by 0 bases, and 9 bases separated the two germline ends. CDR3 in DNA: TGCAGCGCCGGCAGGGTGAACACTGAAGCTTTCTTT. Translation: CSAGRVNTEAFF.

This chain links TRBV5-1 with TRBJ2-6, with no clear D. The CDR3 runs to 16 residues. Germline values: CDR1 SGHRS, CDR2 YFSETQ. V was pared by 0 bases and J by 2 bases, with 9 bases between. The CDR3 loop reads CASSLDRRAGANVLTF. Here the CDR3 DNA reads TGCGCCAGCAGCTTGGATCGCCGAGCTGGGGCCAACGTCCTGACTTTC.

This rearrangement joins TRBV29-1 to TRBJ2-1; 9 bases are shared with TRBD2. Looked up from germline, CDR1 is SQVTM and CDR2 is ANQGSEA. This CDR3 has 15 residues. J gave up 6 bases and V 6 bases, and 12 bases lay outside the gene matches. The CDR3 nucleotides read TGCAGCGTCGAGCCGTCTCGCGGGGGGGCCAATGAGCAGTTCTTC. It is translated as CSVEPSRGGANEQFF.

The chain is built from TRBV7-2 and TRBJ2-7, with a possible D match to TRBD1 (5 bases). The V gene's germline CDR1 is SGHTA and CDR2 FQGNSA. The CDR3 has 13 residues. V was clipped by 5 bases and J by 3 bases, with 11 bases between them. The CDR3 sequence is CASSPRQNYEQYF. The CDR3 DNA is TGTGCCAGCAGCCCGCGACAGAACTACGAGCAGTACTTC.

The V gene is TRBV14, the J gene TRBJ2-1, with D possibly matching TRBD2 (5 bases). Trimming left V 0 bases short and J 5 bases short, with 20 bases between. Germline V CDR1 and CDR2: SGHDN, FVKESK. This CDR3 region has 18 residues. The CDR3: CASSQDSRDFRHDNEQFF. The CDR3 region has the DNA TGTGCCAGCAGCCAAGATAGTCGGGATTTCCGACATGACAATGAGCAGTTCTTC.

CDR3 residues: CASSMGTGAGEPQHF. The CDR3 DNA reads as TGTGCCAGCAGTATGGGGACAGGGGCCGGGGAACCCCAGCATTTT. This rearrangement joins TRBV28 to TRBJ1-5; 10 bases map to TRBD1. V trimming: 5 bases; J trimming: 10 bases; junction bases outside the gene matches: 11. Germline-derived CDR1 and CDR2 are MDHEN and SYDVKM. The CDR3 length is 15 residues.